This entry lists 5 T cell receptor beta chains sequenced from one sample in a study of radiation and T cells in renal cell carcinoma. Described time point: blood 2 weeks post-SBRT. Treatment indicated: 15 Gy SBRT to primary tumor, nephrectomy 4 weeks later. TCRdb's table, derived via immunoSEQ multiplex PCR, lists solely in-frame clones and lacks some. The sample contains about 150,000 clones, roughly 90% of which appear only once. This material consisted of blood, taken from a patient whose treatment included radiotherapy and nephrectomy. Receptors originate from a woman between 45 and 65 years old with renal cell carcinoma.

This chain connects TRBV5-1 to TRBJ1-1; D call uncertain. The CDR3 is 12 amino acids. V lost 0 bases and J 11 bases, leaving 11 bases between the germline ends. Germline V CDR1 and CDR2: SGHRS, YFSETQ. The CDR3 DNA reads as TGCGCCAGCAGCTTGGTCCCCCCGCCGGCTTTCTTT. Protein product: CASSLVPPPAFF.

The V and J genes are TRBV18 and TRBJ1-6; 7 bases agree with TRBD1. V was clipped by 5 bases and J by 10 bases; unmatched bases: 8. Germline CDR1 and CDR2: KGHSH and LQKENI. The CDR3 contains 14 residues. CDR3 nucleotides: TGTGCCAGCTCAAAGGACAGGAGCGGCTCACCCCTCCACTTT. Translating it yields CASSKDRSGSPLHF.

This clone showed up just once. The V call is TRBV19, the J call TRBJ1-2; D gene unclear. V was cut by 3 bases and J by 4 bases, with 12 bases left in between. CDR3 length equals 14 residues. CDR1 and CDR2 from the germline V gene are LNHDA and SQIVND (reference sequence). The CDR3 sequence: CASSMEHLTYGYTF. The CDR3 DNA is TGTGCCAGTAGTATGGAGCACCTTACCTATGGCTACACCTTC.

The gene calls are TRBV2 and TRBJ1-5, with D possibly being TRBD1 (6 bases). The V end lost 8 bases, the J end lost 5 bases, and 16 bases lay between the germline ends. Germline CDR1 SNHLY, CDR2 FYNNEI. The CDR3 is 14 amino acids. DNA of the CDR3: TGTGCCAGCGCCATGAGACAGGAACATCAGCCCCAGCATTTT. Translation gives CASAMRQEHQPQHF.

The genes are TRBV18 and TRBJ1-2; D is ambiguous. CDR1 is KGHSH, CDR2 LQKENI, per germline. CDR3 length: 15 residues. With 0 bases removed from V and 0 bases from J, the gap between germline ends came to 8 bases. Here the CDR3 reads CASSPPVETNYGYTF. The CDR3 DNA is TGTGCCAGCTCACCACCGGTTGAGACTAACTATGGCTACACCTTC.